One sample yielded the 14 T cell receptor beta chains listed below, sequenced in a study of T-cell reconstitution after alpha-beta-depleted transplantation in children (dated by TCRdb to 2015 to 2016). The receptor library was made with PCR. TCRdb records Illumina HiSeq 2500 as the sequencer. TCR libraries were prepared with molecular barcoding, using unique molecular identifiers to normalize TCRbeta repertoire quantification. TCRdb reran the public reads through fastp at Q25 and MiXCR, keeping productive beta chains. Records with the same CDR3 protein are collapsed into one entry carrying the most frequent genes and DNA. This sample has around 400,000 distinct CDR3 sequences in its table, and 11% of those were observed once. The top ten constitute approximately 5% of the sample. This material consisted of PBMCs from the stem cell graft donor, taken from the stem cell graft. These receptors were obtained from a human donor who donated a stem cell graft to a child with acute myeloid leukemia.

This clonotype was recorded many times. V usage is TRBV7-9 and J usage is TRBJ2-3, with D possibly matching TRBD2 (5 bases). Germline loops: CDR1 SEHNR, CDR2 FQNEAQ (reference sequence). Trimming removed 4 bases from V and 0 bases from J, with 8 bases in between. The CDR3 is made up of 14 amino acids. CDR3 in amino acids: CASSWETSTDTQYF. DNA for the CDR3: TGTGCCAGCAGCTGGGAGACTAGCACAGATACGCAGTATTTT.

The rearrangement joins TRBV7-9 to TRBJ2-7; 9 nucleotides align to TRBD1. The CDR3 covers 15 residues. Germline CDR1 SEHNR, CDR2 FQNEAQ (reference sequence). V was clipped by 4 bases and J by 7 bases; unmatched bases: 11. The CDR3 sequence: CASSWSDRGSEEQYF. CDR3 nucleotide sequence: TGTGCCAGCAGCTGGTCGGACAGGGGATCTGAAGAGCAGTACTTC.

The chain is built from TRBV29-1 and TRBJ2-1, with TRBD2 matching over 8 bases. J lost 8 bases, V lost 2 bases, and 11 bases had no gene match. The CDR3 extends over 15 amino acids. The germline V gene has CDR1 SQVTM and CDR2 ANQGSEA. The CDR3 DNA follows: TGCAGCGTTGAAAGGCGAGCGACTAGCGTTGATGAGCAGTTCTTC. Its translation: CSVERRATSVDEQFF.

This chain joins TRBV7-9 and TRBJ2-7; D call uncertain. Germline-derived CDR1 and CDR2 are SEHNR and FQNEAQ (reference sequence). The CDR3 is made up of 13 amino acids. V lost 5 bases and J 5 bases, leaving 13 bases between the germline ends. The chain's CDR3 is CASSRLTGDEQYF. Written as DNA, the CDR3 is TGTGCCAGCAGCCGTCTGACCGGAGACGAGCAGTACTTC.

This clonotype has a handful of counts. The V and J genes are TRBV10-3 and TRBJ1-5; maybe TRBD1 (5 bases). CDR1 is ENHRY and CDR2 is SYGVKD in the germline V gene. The CDR3 has 17 amino acids. Between the trimmed V and J ends, which lost 4 bases and 5 bases, there was a span of 21 bases. The CDR3 DNA sequence: TGTGCCATCAGTGCCCGGCAGGGCCCAACTAGGGATCAGCCCCAGCATTTT. Residues: CAISARQGPTRDQPQHF.

The rearrangement joins TRBV4-2 to TRBJ2-1, with 12 bases lining up with TRBD2. With 0 bases clipped from V and 6 bases from J, the junction kept 9 bases outside the gene matches. Germline CDR1 LGHNA, CDR2 YNFKEQ. CDR3 size: 18 residues. The DNA for the CDR3 is TGTGCCAGCAGCCAAGATTCTCGACTAGCGGGAGACCCCAATGAGCAGTTCTTC. Its translation is CASSQDSRLAGDPNEQFF.

CDR3: CSARGQAGAEAFF. The CDR3 region has the DNA TGCAGTGCCCGGGGTCAGGCAGGGGCTGAAGCTTTCTTT. V usage is TRBV20-1 and J usage is TRBJ1-1, with D possibly matching TRBD1 (6 bases). This CDR3 is built from 13 residues. The V end lost 6 bases, the J end lost 6 bases, and 17 bases lay between the germline ends. The germline V gene encodes CDR1 DFQATT and CDR2 SNEGSKA (reference sequence).

This clonotype was counted ten times or more. Here the CDR3 reads CSARGGQGNYGYTF. In DNA, the CDR3 is TGCAGTGCTAGAGGTGGTCAGGGGAACTATGGCTACACCTTC. The V call is TRBV20-1, the J call TRBJ1-2; D is possibly TRBD1 (6 bases). The germline V gene encodes CDR1 DFQATT and CDR2 SNEGSKA (reference sequence). CDR3 length: 14 residues. V gave up 1 base and J gave up 2 bases, with 11 bases separating them.

This clonotype was counted only a few times. V and J are TRBV6-1 and TRBJ2-1; D is perhaps TRBD1 (6 bases). V was trimmed by 6 bases and J by 10 bases, leaving 25 bases between them. The CDR3 length is 16 residues. Germline loops: CDR1 MNHNS, CDR2 SASEGT. The DNA for the CDR3 is TGTGCCAGCAGACGCTCGCCCGGGACAAGTCTCGGCGAGCAGTTCTTC. Its protein is CASRRSPGTSLGEQFF.

In this sample, this clonotype turned up a few times. The chain has TRBV12-3 or TRBV12-4 and TRBJ2-3, with a weak D call TRBD2 (6 bases). The CDR3 has 13 residues. V shed 8 bases and J shed 8 bases, with 17 bases lying between them. In DNA, the CDR3 is TGTGCCAGCCGAGGGGAGCTCGGGGGTACGCAGTATTTT. Translated: CASRGELGGTQYF.

Only a few counts were recorded for this clonotype. V is TRBV4-1 and J is TRBJ2-7; the match to TRBD1 covers 9 bases. Germline V gives CDR1 MGHRA, CDR2 YSYEKL. V gave up 4 bases and J gave up 2 bases; unmatched junction bases: 9. CDR3 length equals 16 residues. For the CDR3, the DNA is TGCGCCAGCAGCCCCCAGGGACAGGGTAGAACCTACGAGCAGTACTTC. Translating gives CASSPQGQGRTYEQYF.

This clonotype was seen more than once but under ten times. The J gene is TRBJ2-6, the V gene TRBV3-1; 7 bases line up with TRBD1. Germline V lookup: CDR1 LGHDT, CDR2 YNNKEL (reference sequence). The CDR3 consists of 18 residues. Losses at the gene ends were 2 bases for V and 1 base for J; bases not matched to a gene: 8. The CDR3 bases are TGTGCCAGCAGCCAACTGCGACAGGGCGTTTCTGGGGCCAACGTCCTGACTTTC. This gives the protein CASSQLRQGVSGANVLTF.

This chain links TRBV5-1 with TRBJ2-1; 9 nucleotides align to TRBD2. The CDR3 totals 15 residues. Trimming took 1 base from V and 5 from J; bases not matched to a gene: 4. In germline, CDR1 is SGHRS, CDR2 YFSETQ. The CDR3 here is CASSLLSSGDNEQFF. The CDR3 nucleotides are TGCGCCAGCAGCTTGCTGTCTAGCGGGGACAATGAGCAGTTCTTC. Full variable domain (rest looked up from reference TRBV5-1 and TRBJ2-1): KAGVTQTPRYLIKTRGQQVTLSCSPISGHRSVSWYQQTPGQGLQFLFEYFSETQRNKGNFPGRFSGRQFSNSRSEMNVSTLELGDSALYLCASSLLSSGDNEQFFGPGTRLTVL.

In this sample, this clonotype turned up a few times. The chain has TRBV7-9 and TRBJ1-5; no firm D call. Trimming removed 4 bases from V and 4 bases from J, with 11 bases in between. Germline lookup yields CDR1 SEHNR and CDR2 FQNEAQ (reference sequence). CDR3 length: 14 residues. The CDR3 here is CASSSGRPNQPQHF. DNA for the CDR3: TGTGCCAGCAGCTCCGGACGGCCGAATCAGCCCCAGCATTTT.